This T cell receptor (beta chain) was recorded in a study of T cell repertoires in cytomegalovirus infection. TCRdb ran MiXCR on the reads and lists one entry per CDR3 protein. The sample contains fewer than 550,000 distinct CDR3 sequences, 16% of which appear only once. Sequencing was carried out using CD8+ T cells from PBMCs. The receptor comes from a human donor in good health (CMV status not recorded). Some clones in this sample may be carry-over from other donors' samples.

CDR3 DNA sequence: TGTGCCAGCAGTCCCTCTCCCGGGAACTATGGGGATACGCAGTATTTT. The encoded protein is CASSPSPGNYGDTQYF. V and J are TRBV28 and TRBJ2-3, with TRBD2 as a possible D gene (5 bases). The CDR3 is 16 amino acids. The V and J ends lost 5 bases and 6 bases respectively, with 21 bases between them. Germline V gives CDR1 MDHEN, CDR2 SYDVKM.